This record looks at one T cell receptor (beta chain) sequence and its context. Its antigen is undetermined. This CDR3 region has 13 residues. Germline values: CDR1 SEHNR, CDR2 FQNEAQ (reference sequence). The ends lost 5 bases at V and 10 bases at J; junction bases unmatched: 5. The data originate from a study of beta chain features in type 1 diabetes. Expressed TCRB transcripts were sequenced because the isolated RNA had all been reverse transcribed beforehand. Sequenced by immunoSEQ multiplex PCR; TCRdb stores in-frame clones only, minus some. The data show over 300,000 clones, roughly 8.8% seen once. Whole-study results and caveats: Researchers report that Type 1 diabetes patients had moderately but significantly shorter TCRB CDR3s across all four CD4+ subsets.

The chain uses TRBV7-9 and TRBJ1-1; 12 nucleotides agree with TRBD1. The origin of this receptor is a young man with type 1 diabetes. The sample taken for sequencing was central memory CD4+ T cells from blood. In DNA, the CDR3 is TGTGCCAGCAGCCCCGGGACAGGGGGCGCAGCTTTCTTT. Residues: CASSPGTGGAAFF.